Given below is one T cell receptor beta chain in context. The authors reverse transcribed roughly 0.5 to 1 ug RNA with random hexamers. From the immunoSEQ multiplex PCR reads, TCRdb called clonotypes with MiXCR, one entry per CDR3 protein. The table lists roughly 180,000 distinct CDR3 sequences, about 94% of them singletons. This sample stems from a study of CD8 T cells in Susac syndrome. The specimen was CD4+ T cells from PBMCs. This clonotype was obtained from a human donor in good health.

CDR3 sequence (DNA): TGCAGCGTTTACAGGGGATCTGAAGCTTTCTTT. It translates to CSVYRGSEAFF. The rearrangement joins TRBV29-1 to TRBJ1-1; 7 positions match TRBD1. The CDR3 consists of 11 residues. The J segment lost 6 bases and the V segment lost 5 bases, leaving 3 bases of the junction unmatched. The germline CDR1 and CDR2 sequences are SQVTM and ANQGSEA.